The 26 T cell receptor beta chains listed next were all sequenced from one sample in a study of Ad26.COV2.S vaccination and SARS-CoV-2 variants. Profiling relied on immunoSEQ multiplex PCR, and the TCRdb table lists in-frame clones only, not all of them. The sample records 350,000 to 400,000 clones, around 85% being singletons. This sample's treatment: roughly 19 received Ad26.COV2.S at low or high dose, single or two shots; several received placebo; per-sample allocation not given. Day 63 after the first injection of vaccine or placebo was the sampling time. This material consisted of peripheral blood, taken in a trial of Ad26.COV2.S vaccine versus placebo. The source of these receptors is a person aged 18-60 years who received the Ad26.COV2.S COVID-19 vaccine or a placebo.

The rearrangement links TRBV5-8 to TRBJ1-2; D is ambiguous. From germline, CDR1 is SGHTS and CDR2 YDEGEE. Trimming pared 3 bases from V and 6 bases from J, leaving 15 bases between. The CDR3 runs 14 residues. The CDR3 here is CASSSHLRGNGYTF. CDR3 sequence (DNA): TGTGCCAGCAGCTCTCATTTACGGGGTAATGGCTACACCTTC.

The genes are TRBV12-3 or TRBV12-4 and TRBJ2-7; 9 bases map to TRBD1. V dropped 5 bases and J dropped 8; count of bases not matched to a gene: 7. The CDR3 length is 13 residues. The CDR3 nucleotides are TGTGCCAGCAGTCCCTGGACAGGGGACCAGCAGTACTTC. It translates to CASSPWTGDQQYF.

The chain employs TRBV9 and TRBJ2-3, with D maybe TRBD1 (6 bases). Trimming pared 2 bases from V and 3 bases from J, leaving 19 bases between. The CDR3 contains 17 residues. The germline gives CDR1 SGDLS, CDR2 YYNGEE. The CDR3 sequence: CASSVALQGGRTDTQYF. The CDR3 DNA sequence: TGTGCCAGCAGCGTGGCTTTACAGGGTGGCCGGACAGATACGCAGTATTTT.

The V gene is TRBV7-2, the J gene TRBJ1-5; maybe TRBD1 (6 bases). Per the germline V gene, CDR1 is SGHTA and CDR2 is FQGNSA. This CDR3 region has 17 residues. V was trimmed by 1 base and J by 6 bases, leaving 19 bases between them. The CDR3 reads CASSLGVSGGAAQPQHF. The CDR3 DNA is TGTGCCAGCAGCTTAGGTGTCTCGGGGGGCGCGGCTCAGCCCCAGCATTTT.

The V gene is TRBV7-9, the J gene TRBJ1-4; D remains unclear. This CDR3 spans 14 amino acids. Germline values: CDR1 SEHNR, CDR2 FQNEAQ (reference sequence). The ends were cut back, 1 base at V and 8 bases at J, with 11 bases in the middle. The CDR3, as DNA: TGTGCCAGCAGCTTAGACAGCCTGAGGGAAAAACTGTTTTTT. Its protein product is CASSLDSLREKLFF.

The chain is built from TRBV5-1 and TRBJ1-2; 8 nucleotides align to TRBD1. CDR3 length equals 15 residues. The junction had 11 bases not matched to a gene; V was cut back by 4 bases and J by 6 bases. Germline V lookup: CDR1 SGHRS, CDR2 YFSETQ. In DNA, the CDR3 is TGCGCCAGCAGCCTCCGTGACAGGGGATTCGATGGCTACACCTTC. Its protein product is CASSLRDRGFDGYTF.

The chain has TRBV11-2 and TRBJ2-3; 13 positions agree with TRBD2. In germline, CDR1 is SGHAT, CDR2 FQNNGV. J lost 0 bases, V lost 5 bases, and 5 bases had no gene match. CDR3 length equals 17 residues. In nucleotides, the CDR3 is TGTGCCAGCAGCGGCCTGACTAGCGGGGGGAGCACAGATACGCAGTATTTT. This codes for CASSGLTSGGSTDTQYF.

This clone is a singleton in its sample. DNA of the CDR3: TGTGCCAGCAGCTTGGTTGGCGTCGGGTCAGGAAAACTGTTTTTT. Encoded protein: CASSLVGVGSGKLFF. This rearrangement joins TRBV5-5 to TRBJ1-4; D unresolved. This CDR3 is built from 15 residues. The germline V and J ends were trimmed by 0 bases and 10 bases, with 16 bases remaining between them. The germline gives CDR1 SGHKS, CDR2 YYEKEE (reference sequence).

The V and J genes are TRBV6-5 and TRBJ1-2, with 9 nucleotides matching TRBD1. Germline V gene sequence: CDR1 MNHEY, CDR2 SVGAGI. The V and J ends lost 5 bases and 8 bases, in that order; junction bases with no gene match: 9. This CDR3 spans 14 amino acids. CDR3 in amino acids: CASSPGQGRTGYTF. In DNA, the CDR3 is TGTGCCAGCAGTCCAGGACAGGGGAGGACCGGCTACACCTTC.

The V and J genes are TRBV4-3 and TRBJ1-2; TRBD1 agrees at 7 bases. V trimming: 1 base; J trimming: 0 bases; junction bases outside the gene matches: 2. Germline V gene sequence: CDR1 LGHNA, CDR2 YSLEER. The CDR3 has 15 amino acids. The CDR3 region has the DNA TGCGCCAGCAGCCAAGGGGACAGCACTAACTATGGCTACACCTTC. Translating gives CASSQGDSTNYGYTF.

CDR3 sequence: CASSIGRVGGYTF. CDR3 coding DNA: TGTGCCAGTAGTATAGGCCGGGTGGGTGGCTACACCTTC. The rearrangement links TRBV19 to TRBJ1-2, with D uncertain. The CDR3 totals 13 residues. V gave up 1 base and J gave up 7 bases, with 10 bases separating them. The germline V gene encodes CDR1 LNHDA and CDR2 SQIVND (reference sequence).

The genes are TRBV7-9 and TRBJ1-5; the D is unclear. V lost 5 bases to trimming and J lost 3 bases, with 17 bases between them. The CDR3 has 16 amino acids. CDR1 and CDR2 from the germline V gene are SEHNR and FQNEAQ (reference sequence). CDR3 nucleotide sequence: TGTGCCAGCAGCCGCTGGGCGTCAGGAGACAATCAGCCCCAGCATTTT. Its translation: CASSRWASGDNQPQHF.

This rearrangement joins TRBV7-9 to TRBJ2-7; 7 bases align to TRBD1. The CDR3 covers 15 residues. Germline V gene sequence: CDR1 SEHNR, CDR2 FQNEAQ (reference sequence). J was trimmed by 6 bases and V by 5 bases; bases with no gene match: 13. CDR3 in amino acids: CASSMKGALGPEQYF. The CDR3 DNA reads as TGTGCCAGCAGCATGAAGGGGGCTCTTGGTCCCGAGCAGTACTTC.

This clone was counted once. The chain uses TRBV5-8 and TRBJ1-5; D is uncertain. This CDR3 spans 14 amino acids. The germline V gene has CDR1 SGHTS and CDR2 YDEGEE. V was cut by 0 bases and J by 1 base, with 5 bases left in between. DNA for the CDR3: TGTGCCAGCAGCTTGGGCAGAAGCAATCAGCCCCAGCATTTT. This encodes CASSLGRSNQPQHF.

The rearrangement joins TRBV6-9 to TRBJ2-3, with D uncertain. This CDR3 spans 11 amino acids. V was shortened by 10 bases and J by 6 bases, with 11 bases between the two germline ends. Germline V gene sequence: CDR1 MNHGY, CDR2 SVAAGI. The CDR3 spells CATRIRDTQYF. In DNA form, the CDR3 reads TGTGCCACCCGAATTCGGGATACGCAGTATTTT.

The chain is built from TRBV2 and TRBJ1-2; D is unresolved. Germline V lookup: CDR1 SNHLY, CDR2 FYNNEI. The CDR3 extends over 14 amino acids. V was trimmed by 6 bases and J by 2 bases, leaving 13 bases between them. Here the CDR3 reads CASSGRISNYGYTF. The CDR3 DNA reads as TGTGCCAGCAGCGGACGGATCTCAAACTATGGCTACACCTTC.

V is TRBV5-1 and J is TRBJ1-3; 10 positions match TRBD1. V lost 4 bases to trimming and J lost 2 bases; unmatched junction nucleotides: 9. The germline CDR1 and CDR2 sequences are SGHRS and YFSETQ. CDR3 length: 17 residues. The CDR3 nucleotides are TGCGCCAGCAGCGCCCTTGGTGGGACAGGGGCTGGAAACACCATATATTTT. Translation gives CASSALGGTGAGNTIYF.

V usage is TRBV4-1 and J usage is TRBJ1-6; the D is unclear. The V and J ends lost 0 bases and 6 bases respectively, with 9 bases between them. CDR1 MGHRA and CDR2 YSYEKL come from the germline V gene. The CDR3 consists of 15 residues. The CDR3 loop is CASSQEEQLNSPLHF. Written as DNA, the CDR3 is TGCGCCAGCAGCCAAGAGGAACAGCTTAATTCACCCCTCCACTTT.

This sequence joins TRBV13 and TRBJ1-1, with no clear D. Germline V gives CDR1 PRHDT, CDR2 FYEKMQ (reference sequence). This CDR3 has 14 residues. Trimming removed 3 bases at V and 1 base at J, with 9 bases between. CDR3 in amino acids: CASSFSGGNTEAFF. The CDR3 coding sequence is TGTGCCAGCAGCTTTAGCGGAGGGAACACTGAAGCTTTCTTT.

This clone showed up just once. The CDR3 loop reads CASSSDRGHGYTF. DNA for the CDR3: TGTGCCAGCAGCTCGGACAGGGGCCATGGCTACACCTTC. V and J are TRBV5-6 and TRBJ1-2; 9 nucleotides match TRBD1. After removal of 3 bases from V and 6 bases from J, the junction contained 3 bases not matched to a gene. Germline loops: CDR1 SGHDT, CDR2 YYEEEE. The CDR3 is 13 residues long.

This clone was picked up a small number of times. The chain uses TRBV25-1 and TRBJ1-2; D is perhaps TRBD1 (6 bases). CDR1 and CDR2 (germline): MGHDK, SYGVNS. Trimming removed 6 bases from V and 7 bases from J, with 15 bases in between. CDR3 length equals 13 residues. The CDR3: CASREQGRGGYTF. CDR3 coding DNA: TGTGCCAGCAGAGAACAGGGCAGGGGTGGCTACACCTTC.

The rearrangement uses TRBV11-2 and TRBJ2-1; 7 nucleotides match TRBD2. Germline assignment: CDR1 SGHAT and CDR2 FQNNGV. CDR3 size: 17 residues. Losses at the gene ends were 1 base for V and 5 bases for J; bases not matched to a gene: 11. CDR3 amino acids: CASSLGLGAGPHNEQFF. Here the CDR3 DNA reads TGTGCCAGCAGCTTAGGCCTTGGAGCGGGGCCCCACAATGAGCAGTTCTTC.

The rearrangement uses TRBV19 and TRBJ1-1, with a tentative D call TRBD1 (5 bases). Trimming took off 7 bases at V and 4 bases at J, with 25 bases between the two ends. CDR1 is LNHDA, CDR2 SQIVND, per germline (reference sequence). CDR3 length: 17 residues. The CDR3 loop is CASTWSIQAGSSTEAFF. In DNA, the CDR3 is TGTGCCAGTACCTGGTCAATACAGGCGGGTAGTAGCACTGAAGCTTTCTTT.

V usage is TRBV29-1 and J usage is TRBJ1-1, with D perhaps TRBD1 (6 bases). Trimming stripped 7 bases from V and 1 base from J, with 13 bases between. The length of the CDR3 is 13 residues. Germline V gives CDR1 SQVTM, CDR2 ANQGSEA. Here the CDR3 reads CSANLDRNTEAFF. CDR3 DNA: TGCAGCGCTAATCTGGACAGGAACACTGAAGCTTTCTTT.

The chain links TRBV7-8 to TRBJ2-3; 7 nucleotides match TRBD1. Trimming took 5 bases from V and 8 from J; bases not matched to a gene: 10. CDR1 and CDR2 from the germline V gene are SGHVS and FQNEAQ. The CDR3 spans 14 residues. In nucleotides, the CDR3 is TGTGCCAGCAGCCTCAATACAGGGGAAGGTACGCAGTATTTT. It specifies CASSLNTGEGTQYF.

The CDR3 coding sequence is TGTGCTAGTGGTTTGGGCAAGTCCGGGACAGCCTATGGCTACACCTTC. Its translation: CASGLGKSGTAYGYTF. V is TRBV12-5 and J is TRBJ1-2, with TRBD1 matching 7 bases. This CDR3 contains 16 residues. V was pared by 1 base and J by 4 bases, with 9 bases of the junction left unmatched. Germline V lookup: CDR1 LGHNT, CDR2 FRNRAP.